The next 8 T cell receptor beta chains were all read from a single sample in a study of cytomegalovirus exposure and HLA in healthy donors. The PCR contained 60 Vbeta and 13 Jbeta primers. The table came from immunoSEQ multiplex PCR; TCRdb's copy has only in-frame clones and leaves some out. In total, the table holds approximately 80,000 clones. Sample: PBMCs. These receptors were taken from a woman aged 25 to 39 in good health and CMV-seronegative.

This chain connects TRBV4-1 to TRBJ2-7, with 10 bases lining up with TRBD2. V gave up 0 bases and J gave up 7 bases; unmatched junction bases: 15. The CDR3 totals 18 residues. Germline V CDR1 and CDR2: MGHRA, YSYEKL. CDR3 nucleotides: TGCGCCAGCAGCCAAGATAGCTTACTAGCGGGACATATGCAGGAGCAGTACTTC. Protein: CASSQDSLLAGHMQEQYF.

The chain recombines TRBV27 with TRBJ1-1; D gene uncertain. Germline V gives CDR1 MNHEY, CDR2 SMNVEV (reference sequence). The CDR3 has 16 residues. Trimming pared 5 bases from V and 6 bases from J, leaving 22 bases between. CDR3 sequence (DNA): TGTGCCAGCAGTCCCTCGACCCCCGGAGGGTATTCTGAAGCTTTCTTT. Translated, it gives CASSPSTPGGYSEAFF.

In DNA, the CDR3 is TGTGCCAGCAGCCAAGATCCCGGTCTAGCGGATAACACAGATACGCAGTATTTT. This gives the protein CASSQDPGLADNTDTQYF. The rearrangement uses TRBV4-2 and TRBJ2-3; TRBD2 matches at 7 bases. This CDR3 comprises 18 residues. Germline V lookup: CDR1 LGHNA, CDR2 YNFKEQ. V lost 0 bases and J lost 2; bases outside the gene matches: 11.

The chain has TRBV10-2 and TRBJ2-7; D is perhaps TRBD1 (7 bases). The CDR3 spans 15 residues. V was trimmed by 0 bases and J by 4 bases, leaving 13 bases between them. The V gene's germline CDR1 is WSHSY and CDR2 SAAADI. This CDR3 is CASSESQGGEYEQYF. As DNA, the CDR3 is TGCGCCAGCAGTGAGTCGCAGGGGGGTGAGTACGAGCAGTACTTC.

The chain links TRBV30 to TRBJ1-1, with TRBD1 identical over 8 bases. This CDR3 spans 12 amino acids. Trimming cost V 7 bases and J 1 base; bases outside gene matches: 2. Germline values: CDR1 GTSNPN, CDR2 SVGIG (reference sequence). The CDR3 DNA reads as TGTGCCTCGGACAGGGAGAACACTGAAGCTTTCTTT. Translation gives CASDRENTEAFF.

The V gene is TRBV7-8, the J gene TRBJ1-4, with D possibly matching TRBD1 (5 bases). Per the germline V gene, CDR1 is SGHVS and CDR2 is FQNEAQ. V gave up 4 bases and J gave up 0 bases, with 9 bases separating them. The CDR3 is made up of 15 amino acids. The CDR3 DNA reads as TGTGCCAGCAGCTCTGGACAAACAACTAATGAAAAACTGTTTTTT. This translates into CASSSGQTTNEKLFF. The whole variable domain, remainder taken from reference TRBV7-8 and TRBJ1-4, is GAGVSQSPRYKVAKRGQDVALRCDPISGHVSLFWYQQALGQGPEFLTYFQNEAQLDKSGLPSDRFFAERPEGSVSTLKIQRTQQEDSAVYLCASSSGQTTNEKLFFGSGTQLSVL.

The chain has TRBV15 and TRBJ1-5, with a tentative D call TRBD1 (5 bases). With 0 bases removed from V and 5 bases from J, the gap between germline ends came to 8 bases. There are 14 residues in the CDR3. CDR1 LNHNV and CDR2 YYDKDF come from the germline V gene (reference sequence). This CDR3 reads CATSRDRGYQPQHF. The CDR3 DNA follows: TGTGCCACCAGCAGAGATAGGGGCTATCAGCCCCAGCATTTT.

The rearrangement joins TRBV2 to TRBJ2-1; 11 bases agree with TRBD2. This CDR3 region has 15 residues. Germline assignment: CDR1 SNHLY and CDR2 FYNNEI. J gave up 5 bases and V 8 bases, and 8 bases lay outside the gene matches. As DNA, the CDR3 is TGTGCCAGCGAACCCACTAGCGGGGGTGACAATGAGCAGTTCTTC. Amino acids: CASEPTSGGDNEQFF.